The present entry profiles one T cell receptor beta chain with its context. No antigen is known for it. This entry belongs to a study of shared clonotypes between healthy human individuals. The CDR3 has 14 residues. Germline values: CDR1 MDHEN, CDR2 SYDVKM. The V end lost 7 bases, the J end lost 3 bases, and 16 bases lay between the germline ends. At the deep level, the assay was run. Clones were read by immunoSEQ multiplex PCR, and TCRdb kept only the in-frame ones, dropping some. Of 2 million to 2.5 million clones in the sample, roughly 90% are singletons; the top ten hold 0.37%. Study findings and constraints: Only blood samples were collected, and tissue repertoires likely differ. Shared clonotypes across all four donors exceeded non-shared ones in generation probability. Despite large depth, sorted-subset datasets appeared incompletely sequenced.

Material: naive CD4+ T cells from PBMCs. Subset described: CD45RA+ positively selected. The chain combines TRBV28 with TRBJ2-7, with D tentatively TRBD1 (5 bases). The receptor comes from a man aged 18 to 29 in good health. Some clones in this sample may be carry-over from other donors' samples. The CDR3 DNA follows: TGTGCCAGCACCCCCGCCAGGGCATACTACGAGCAGTACTTC. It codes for CASTPARAYYEQYF.